This TCR beta chain appears in the sequencing data of a study of blood T cell repertoires in COVID-19. V dropped 3 bases and J dropped 7 bases, with 9 bases sitting between them. The CDR3 spans 12 residues. Original analysis: Estimation of nucleated cell counts relied on the amplification of reference gene primers. Profiled with immunoSEQ multiplex PCR; TCRdb holds only in-frame clones, not every one. Clone size and the V and J calls come from that table; the DNA yielded D and trimming. Seen here are approximately 260,000 clones, approximately 83% observed once, and the top ten hold roughly 10%. The V call is TRBV12-3 or TRBV12-4, the J call TRBJ2-5; possible D gene TRBD1, 5 bases. Sequences were obtained from peripheral blood. The sequence came from a woman at least 80 years old with acute or convalescent COVID-19. CDR3 nucleotides: TGTGCCAGCAGTTTGGGGCTAGGGACCCAGTACTTC. Translation: CASSLGLGTQYF.